The 15 T cell receptor beta chains listed next were all sequenced from one sample in a study of T cell responses to AZD1222 COVID-19 vaccine. Only in-frame clones appear in the TCRdb table, and some are missing; sequencing was by immunoSEQ multiplex PCR. The repertoire holds about 190,000 clones, 80% to 90% seen once, with 2.5% to 3% in the top ten. Here the sequenced sample was peripheral blood, taken on day 0 of MenACWY control vaccination. These receptors all stem from an adult in good health.

The genes are TRBV6-5 and TRBJ2-4, with D uncertain. The germline V gene has CDR1 MNHEY and CDR2 SVGAGI. Trimming stripped 3 bases from V and 3 bases from J, with 12 bases between. CDR3 length: 15 amino acids. CDR3 sequence reads: CASSYSPVGKNIQYF. CDR3 sequence (DNA): TGTGCCAGCAGTTATTCCCCCGTGGGCAAAAACATTCAGTACTTC.

The chain recombines TRBV5-1 with TRBJ2-2; 10 nucleotides line up with TRBD2. The length of the CDR3 is 14 residues. Looked up from germline, CDR1 is SGHRS and CDR2 is YFSETQ. J gave up 5 bases and V 4 bases, and 2 bases lay outside the gene matches. CDR3 bases: TGCGCCAGCAGCCTAGCGGGAGAGACCGGGGAGCTGTTTTTT. Protein: CASSLAGETGELFF.

The chain joins TRBV21-1 to TRBJ2-1; TRBD2 was called by the table and not checked on the DNA. TRBV21-1 is noted as a pseudogene. The length of the CDR3 is 18 residues. The CDR3 region has the DNA TGTGCCAGCAGCTCAAAAGCCCCGACTAGCGGGGTATACAATGAGCAGTTCTTC. Its protein product is CASSSKAPTSGVYNEQFF.

The CDR3 DNA reads TGTGCCAGCAGCTTAGAGGTAACAGGGGGCCGGAACGAGCAGTACTTC. This encodes CASSLEVTGGRNEQYF. The rearrangement links TRBV7-6 to TRBJ2-7; 9 bases agree with TRBD1. The CDR3 is 16 residues long. V lost 1 base to trimming and J lost 5 bases; unmatched junction nucleotides: 9. Germline values: CDR1 SGHVS, CDR2 FNYEAQ.

V is TRBV6-5 and J is TRBJ2-1; D might be TRBD1 (5 bases). The CDR3 covers 12 residues. Between the trimmed V and J ends, which lost 2 bases and 9 bases, there was a span of 8 bases. Germline lookup yields CDR1 MNHEY and CDR2 SVGAGI. The CDR3 here is CASSYRGGEQFF. The CDR3 region has the DNA TGTGCCAGCAGTTACAGGGGTGGTGAGCAGTTCTTC.

This chain joins TRBV19 and TRBJ2-7, with 10 nucleotides matching TRBD1. Trimming cost V 2 bases and J 7 bases; bases outside gene matches: 8. This CDR3 comprises 15 residues. Looked up from germline, CDR1 is LNHDA and CDR2 is SQIVND (reference sequence). CDR3 bases: TGTGCCAGTAGTATATCCGGGACAGGGGAGAGGGAGCAGTACTTC. Amino acids: CASSISGTGEREQYF.

V and J are TRBV7-2 and TRBJ2-7; 9 bases line up with TRBD2. This CDR3 has 15 residues. Germline V gene lookup returns CDR1 SGHTA and CDR2 FQGNSA. V shed 3 bases, J shed 4 bases, and the junction held 7 bases outside the gene matches. The CDR3 DNA sequence: TGTGCCAGCAGCTTGCTAGCGGGGACACTTTACGAGCAGTACTTC. This encodes CASSLLAGTLYEQYF.

J is TRBJ1-1 and V is TRBV11-1; unclear D gene. V dropped 8 bases and J dropped 0 bases, with 7 bases sitting between them. The CDR3 loop spans 12 amino acids. Germline loops: CDR1 SGHAT, CDR2 FQDESV (reference sequence). As DNA, the CDR3 is TGTGCCAGCGGGTTGCTGAACACTGAAGCTTTCTTT. Its protein is CASGLLNTEAFF.

The chain is built from TRBV6-5 and TRBJ1-2; 12 bases fit TRBD1. The CDR3 runs 14 residues. V dropped 7 bases and J dropped 8; count of bases not matched to a gene: 8. The germline gives CDR1 MNHEY, CDR2 SVGAGI. The CDR3 DNA reads as TGTGCCAGCACCATCGGGACAGGGGGCCAAGGCTACACCTTC. Amino acid sequence: CASTIGTGGQGYTF.

The chain carries TRBV28 and TRBJ1-4; D gene uncertain. Trimming left V 2 bases short and J 13 bases short, with 8 bases between. The CDR3 loop spans 11 amino acids. Germline V gene lookup returns CDR1 MDHEN and CDR2 SYDVKM. DNA of the CDR3: TGTGCCAGCAGTTTAGGTTTAGTACTGTTTTTT. Amino acid sequence: CASSLGLVLFF.

The V and J genes are TRBV9 and TRBJ1-1, with D unresolved. Germline V gene sequence: CDR1 SGDLS, CDR2 YYNGEE. Trimming removed 5 bases from V and 4 bases from J, with 3 bases in between. The CDR3 is 10 residues long. The CDR3 region is CASSPTEAFF. The CDR3, as DNA: TGTGCCAGCAGTCCCACTGAAGCTTTCTTT.

The chain has TRBV28 and TRBJ2-1; 16 bases are shared with TRBD2. V shed 3 bases, J shed 9 bases, and the junction held 5 bases outside the gene matches. Per germline, CDR1 MDHEN and CDR2 SYDVKM. The CDR3 spans 16 residues. CDR3 sequence: CASSFGTSGGAVEQFF. CDR3 nucleotides: TGTGCCAGCAGTTTTGGGACTAGCGGGGGGGCCGTTGAGCAGTTCTTC.

The chain employs TRBV20-1 and TRBJ2-7; unclear D gene. The germline gives CDR1 DFQATT, CDR2 SNEGSKA (reference sequence). The CDR3 has 14 amino acids. V gave up 3 bases and J gave up 3 bases, with 15 bases separating them. This CDR3 reads CSASSPGPNYEQYF. The CDR3 nucleotides are TGCAGTGCTAGTAGCCCAGGCCCGAACTACGAGCAGTACTTC.

This chain uses TRBV6-4 with TRBJ1-2; D is ambiguous. V lost 6 bases, J lost 2 bases, and 10 bases lay in between. Germline loops: CDR1 MRHNA, CDR2 SNTAGT. The CDR3 runs 13 residues. CDR3 DNA sequence: TGTGCCAGCAGCGCTGAAAGAAACTATGGCTACACCTTC. Residues: CASSAERNYGYTF.

The chain employs TRBV24-1 and TRBJ2-2; 10 bases map to TRBD1. This CDR3 has 16 residues. J gave up 6 bases and V 2 bases, and 5 bases lay outside the gene matches. CDR1 is KGHDR and CDR2 is SFDVKD in the germline V gene. The CDR3 loop reads CATSDSWTGGAGELFF. CDR3 sequence (DNA): TGTGCCACCAGTGATTCCTGGACAGGGGGGGCCGGGGAGCTGTTTTTT.